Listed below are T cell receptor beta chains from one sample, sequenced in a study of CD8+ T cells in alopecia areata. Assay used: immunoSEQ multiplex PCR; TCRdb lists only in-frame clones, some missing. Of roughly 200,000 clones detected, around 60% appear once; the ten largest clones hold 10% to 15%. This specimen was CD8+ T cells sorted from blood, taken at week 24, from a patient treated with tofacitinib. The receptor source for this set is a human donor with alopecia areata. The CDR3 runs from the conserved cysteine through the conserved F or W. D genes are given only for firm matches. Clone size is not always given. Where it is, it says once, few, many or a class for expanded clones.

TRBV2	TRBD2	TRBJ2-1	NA	CASTLLAGDYNEQFF	TGTGCCAGCACCCTCCTAGCGGGGGATTACAATGAGCAGTTCTTC
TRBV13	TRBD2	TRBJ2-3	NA	CASRETSGGPDTQYF	TGTGCCAGCAGGGAGACTAGCGGGGGACCAGATACGCAGTATTTT
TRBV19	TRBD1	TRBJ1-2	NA	CASSPGQGAYGYTF	TGTGCCAGTAGTCCGGGACAGGGGGCCTATGGCTACACCTTC
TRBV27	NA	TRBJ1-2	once	CASSMAGFDGYTF	TGTGCCAGCAGCATGGCAGGGTTCGATGGCTACACCTTC
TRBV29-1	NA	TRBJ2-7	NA	CSVESGIYEQYF	TGCAGCGTTGAATCTGGAATATACGAGCAGTACTTC
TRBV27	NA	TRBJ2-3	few	CASSPEADTQYF	TGTGCCAGCAGTCCCGAGGCAGATACGCAGTATTTT
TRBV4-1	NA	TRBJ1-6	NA	CASSQGEDSYNSPLHF	TGCGCCAGCAGCCAAGGGGAAGACTCCTATAATTCACCCCTCCACTTT
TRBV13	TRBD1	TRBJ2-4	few	CASSSGPGQGQNIQYF	TGTGCCAGCAGCTCAGGACCGGGACAGGGGCAAAACATTCAGTACTTC
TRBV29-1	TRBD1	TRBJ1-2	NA	CSVPHPGTGTPNYGYTF	TGCAGCGTTCCACACCCCGGGACAGGGACCCCTAACTATGGCTACACCTTC
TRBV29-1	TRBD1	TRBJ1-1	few	CSVGTGGNTEAFF	TGCAGCGTCGGGACAGGGGGTAACACTGAAGCTTTCTTT
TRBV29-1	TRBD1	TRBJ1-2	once	CSVEGDSSYGYTF	TGCAGCGTTGAAGGGGACAGTTCCTATGGCTACACCTTC
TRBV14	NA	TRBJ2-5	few	CASSQVQGRAETGTQYF	TGTGCCAGCAGCCAAGTTCAAGGTCGTGCGGAGACGGGGACCCAGTACTTC
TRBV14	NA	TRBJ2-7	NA	CASSQDTSYEQYF	TGTGCCAGCAGCCAAGATACCTCCTACGAGCAGTACTTC
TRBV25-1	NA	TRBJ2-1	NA	CASSSRDEQFF	TGTGCCAGCAGCTCTCGGGATGAGCAGTTCTTC
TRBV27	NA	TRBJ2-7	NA	CASRSGIYEQYF	TGTGCCAGCCGGTCAGGGATCTACGAGCAGTACTTC
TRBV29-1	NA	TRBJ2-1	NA	CSVEDLKGTRGRTNEQFF	TGCAGCGTTGAAGATTTGAAGGGGACCAGGGGACGTACCAATGAGCAGTTCTTC
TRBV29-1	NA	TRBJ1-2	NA	CSVRGRIYGYTF	TGCAGCGTGCGGGGCCGGATCTATGGCTACACCTTC